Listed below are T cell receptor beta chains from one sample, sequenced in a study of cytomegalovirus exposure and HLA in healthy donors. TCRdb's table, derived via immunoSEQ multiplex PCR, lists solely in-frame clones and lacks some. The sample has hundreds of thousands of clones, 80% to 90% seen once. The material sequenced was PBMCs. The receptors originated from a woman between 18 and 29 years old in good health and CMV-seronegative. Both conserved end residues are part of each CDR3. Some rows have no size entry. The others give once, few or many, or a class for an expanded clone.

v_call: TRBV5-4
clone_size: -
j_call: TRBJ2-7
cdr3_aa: CASSSYTSGGGEQYF

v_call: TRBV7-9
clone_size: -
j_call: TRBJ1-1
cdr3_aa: CASSSTTWVNTEAFF

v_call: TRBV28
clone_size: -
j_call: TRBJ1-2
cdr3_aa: CASSPGQLHTF

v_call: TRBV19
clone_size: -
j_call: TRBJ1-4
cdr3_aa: CASSIRGEKLFF

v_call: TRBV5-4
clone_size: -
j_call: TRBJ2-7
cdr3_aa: CASSSGGTYYEQYF

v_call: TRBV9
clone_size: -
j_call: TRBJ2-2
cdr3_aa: CASSATPGLAGNTGELFF

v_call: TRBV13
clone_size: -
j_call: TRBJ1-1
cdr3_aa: CASSFDRGTEAFF

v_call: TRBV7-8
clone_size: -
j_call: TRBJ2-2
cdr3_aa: CASSLVGTANTGELFF

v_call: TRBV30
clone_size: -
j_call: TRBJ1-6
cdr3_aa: CAWKWGLSYNSPLHF

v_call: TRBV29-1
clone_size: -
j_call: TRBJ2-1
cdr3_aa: CSVRLAGGPGNEQFF

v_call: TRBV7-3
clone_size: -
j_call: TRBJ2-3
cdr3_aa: CASSLGGGGTDTQYF

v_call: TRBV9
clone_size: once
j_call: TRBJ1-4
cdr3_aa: CASSPETGRREKLFF

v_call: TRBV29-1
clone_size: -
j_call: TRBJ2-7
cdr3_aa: CSVEFNSYEQYF